One sample yielded the 24 T cell receptor beta chains listed below, sequenced in a study of blood T cell repertoires in COVID-19 (dated by TCRdb to about 2020). Receptor amplification or capture employed the immunoSEQ multiplex PCR assay. TCRdb limited this immuneACCESS table to in-frame rearrangements with V and J called. A share of clones is missing; checked studies link under half to unresolved V genes, and the rest is unexplained. This sample lists tens of thousands of clones; around 85% were detected once. The top ten clonotypes cover 15% to 20% of the sample. The sample taken for sequencing was peripheral blood. The receptor source for this set is a human donor in a cohort sampled during active COVID-19.

This clone was seen only a few times. The chain employs TRBV2 and TRBJ2-1, with no clear D. The CDR3 loop spans 16 amino acids. V shed 4 bases and J shed 0 bases, with 13 bases lying between them. Germline lookup yields CDR1 SNHLY and CDR2 FYNNEI. The CDR3 DNA reads TGTGCCAGCAGTGGACGACGGTACAGCTCCTACAATGAGCAGTTCTTC. It encodes CASSGRRYSSYNEQFF.

This clone was detected only once. V and J are TRBV4-2 and TRBJ2-1; 11 nucleotides match TRBD2. The germline V gene encodes CDR1 LGHNA and CDR2 YNFKEQ. This CDR3 spans 15 amino acids. V lost 4 bases to trimming and J lost 6 bases; unmatched junction nucleotides: 5. CDR3 sequence: CASSRLAGGSNEQFF. For the CDR3, the DNA is TGTGCCAGCAGCCGATTAGCGGGGGGGTCCAATGAGCAGTTCTTC.

This clone was seen more than once but under ten times. The V call is TRBV28, the J call TRBJ1-6, with D unresolved. This CDR3 has 13 residues. V lost 6 bases and J lost 7, with 10 bases in between. In germline, CDR1 is MDHEN, CDR2 SYDVKM. Written as DNA, the CDR3 is TGTGCCAGCAGGGGCGGGTGGAATTCACCCCTCCACTTT. Translating gives CASRGGWNSPLHF.

This chain links TRBV6-6 with TRBJ1-6; no clear D gene. Germline CDR1 is MNHNY and CDR2 is SVGAGI (reference sequence). The CDR3 extends over 15 amino acids. V was cut by 0 bases and J by 7 bases, with 10 bases left in between. CDR3 amino acids: CASSYSRQFNSPLHF. DNA of the CDR3: TGTGCCAGCAGTTACTCGAGGCAGTTCAATTCACCCCTCCACTTT.

The chain employs TRBV6-2 or TRBV6-3 and TRBJ2-3; 8 bases are a match to TRBD1. The CDR3 contains 16 residues. V trimming: 2 bases; J trimming: 4 bases; junction bases outside the gene matches: 8. Germline CDR1 reads MNHEY; CDR2 reads SVGEGT. The CDR3 coding sequence is TGTGCCAGCAGTTACCTACAGGGGGTCGCACCAGATACGCAGTATTTT. Protein sequence: CASSYLQGVAPDTQYF.

The chain uses TRBV25-1 and TRBJ1-6; 7 bases agree with TRBD1. The CDR3 is 13 residues long. The germline V gene encodes CDR1 MGHDK and CDR2 SYGVNS. With V trimmed by 3 bases and J by 11 bases, 4 bases remained unmatched. The CDR3 reads CASSEEGAAPLHF. The DNA of the CDR3 is TGTGCCAGCAGTGAGGAGGGGGCGGCACCCCTCCACTTT.

The chain couples TRBV20-1 to TRBJ2-5; 8 bases line up with TRBD2. The CDR3 loop spans 14 amino acids. Germline CDR1 and CDR2: DFQATT and SNEGSKA (reference sequence). V was pared by 3 bases and J by 5 bases, with 8 bases of the junction left unmatched. The CDR3 sequence is CSASSSGGSETQYF. The CDR3 coding sequence is TGCAGTGCTAGTTCGAGCGGGGGTAGTGAGACCCAGTACTTC.

The gene calls are TRBV9 and TRBJ2-1; D possibly corresponds to TRBD2 (5 bases). CDR3 length equals 18 residues. V dropped 0 bases and J dropped 1 base, with 17 bases sitting between them. The germline gives CDR1 SGDLS, CDR2 YYNGEE. The CDR3 spells CASSVATYGEGSYNEQFF. The CDR3 DNA reads TGTGCCAGCAGCGTAGCTACCTACGGGGAAGGTTCCTACAATGAGCAGTTCTTC.

Only a few counts were recorded for this clone. The chain recombines TRBV7-6 with TRBJ1-3; a possible D gene is TRBD1 (6 bases). The CDR3 has 17 amino acids. Germline CDR1 reads SGHVS; CDR2 reads FNYEAQ. Deletions cut 2 bases from V and 0 bases from J, with 14 bases between. The CDR3 nucleotides read TGTGCCAGCAGCTTAAGGCAGGGGATTCGCTCTGGAAACACCATATATTTT. Its translation is CASSLRQGIRSGNTIYF.

The chain uses TRBV25-1 and TRBJ1-2; perhaps TRBD1 as D (5 bases). The germline V gene encodes CDR1 MGHDK and CDR2 SYGVNS. V shed 6 bases and J shed 6 bases, with 11 bases lying between them. The CDR3 is made up of 12 amino acids. CDR3 DNA: TGTGCCAGCAGGGGAGGGGCGGATGGCTACACCTTC. Translating gives CASRGGADGYTF.

This chain uses TRBV7-2 with TRBJ2-3; TRBD2 is a possible D gene (6 bases). Germline V CDR1 and CDR2: SGHTA, FQGNSA. V gave up 4 bases and J gave up 1 base, with 9 bases separating them. CDR3 length: 14 amino acids. The CDR3 protein is CASSSQRGTDTQYF. CDR3 in DNA: TGTGCCAGCAGCTCCCAGCGGGGCACAGATACGCAGTATTTT.

The chain carries TRBV5-6 and TRBJ2-3; no definite D call. The CDR3 is made up of 12 amino acids. The V end lost 4 bases, the J end lost 2 bases, and 5 bases lay between the germline ends. Germline CDR1 is SGHDT and CDR2 is YYEEEE. CDR3 DNA: TGTGCCAGCAGCCTAAACACAGATACGCAGTATTTT. Encoded protein: CASSLNTDTQYF. Complete variable domain (other parts from reference TRBV5-6 and TRBJ2-3): DAGVTQSPTHLIKTRGQQVTLRCSPKSGHDTVSWYQQALGQGPQFIFQYYEEEERQRGNFPDRFSGHQFPNYSSELNVNALLLGDSALYLCASSLNTDTQYFGPGTRLTVL.

The rearrangement joins TRBV6-2 or TRBV6-3 to TRBJ2-7; no firm D call. The germline V gene encodes CDR1 MNHEY and CDR2 SVGEGT. V lost 0 bases and J 5 bases, leaving 14 bases between the germline ends. The CDR3 extends over 15 amino acids. This chain's CDR3 is CASSYSNAVQDEQYF. DNA of the CDR3: TGTGCCAGCAGTTACTCGAACGCGGTCCAAGACGAGCAGTACTTC.

As DNA, the CDR3 is TGTGCCAGCAGTGGGCTGACAGCTCAGCAGTACTTC. It codes for CASSGLTAQQYF. The chain uses TRBV28 and TRBJ2-7, with D perhaps TRBD1 (5 bases). Trimming shortened V by 5 bases and J by 8 bases, and 13 bases separated the two germline ends. There are 12 residues in the CDR3. Germline loops: CDR1 MDHEN, CDR2 SYDVKM.

CDR3 in DNA: TGTGCTAGTGGTTTCGAGGCGGGGGTTATCTCACCCCTCCACTTT. Translated: CASGFEAGVISPLHF. The J gene is TRBJ1-6, the V gene TRBV12-5; possibly TRBD1 for D (5 bases). V was shortened by 3 bases and J by 10 bases, with 16 bases between the two germline ends. The CDR3 is 15 residues long. Germline CDR1 is LGHNT and CDR2 is FRNRAP.

V and J are TRBV21-1 and TRBJ1-6; TRBD1, the table's D call, was not compared with the DNA. TRBV21-1 is a known pseudogene. The CDR3 spans 16 residues. This CDR3 reads CASSRGSGHYNSPLHF. CDR3 nucleotide sequence: TGTGCCAGCAGCAGAGGTTCGGGACACTATAATTCACCCCTCCACTTT.

The CDR3: CASSLGLQAGELFF. The CDR3 bases are TGCGCCAGCAGCTTGGGGCTCCAAGCCGGGGAGCTGTTTTTT. J is TRBJ2-2 and V is TRBV5-1; no definite D call. The CDR3 is 14 residues long. In germline, CDR1 is SGHRS, CDR2 YFSETQ. The germline V and J ends were trimmed by 0 bases and 6 bases, with 9 bases remaining between them.

The V and J genes are TRBV18 and TRBJ2-5; TRBD2 might be the D (5 bases). CDR1 KGHSH and CDR2 LQKENI come from the germline V gene. This CDR3 spans 14 amino acids. Trimming pared 3 bases from V and 2 bases from J, leaving 10 bases between. The CDR3 reads CASSPLGRQETQYF. As DNA, the CDR3 is TGTGCCAGCTCACCCCTGGGGAGACAAGAGACCCAGTACTTC.

J is TRBJ2-7 and V is TRBV6-2 or TRBV6-3; D unclear. Germline assignment: CDR1 MNHEY and CDR2 SVGEGT. The V end lost 4 bases, the J end lost 2 bases, and 21 bases lay between the germline ends. The CDR3 runs to 17 residues. CDR3 DNA: TGTGCCAGCAGTTCAATTTCTGGGTTGGCAGGCACCTACGAGCAGTACTTC. It yields the protein CASSSISGLAGTYEQYF.

The J gene is TRBJ1-5, the V gene TRBV7-9, with D uncertain. CDR1 is SEHNR, CDR2 FQNEAQ, per germline (reference sequence). Deletions cut 1 base from V and 15 bases from J, with 13 bases between. This CDR3 spans 12 amino acids. The CDR3 sequence: CASSLVEGSRHF. The CDR3, as DNA: TGTGCCAGCAGCTTAGTGGAGGGCTCGCGGCATTTT.

This chain joins TRBV10-2 and TRBJ1-3; possible D gene TRBD1, 6 bases. Germline V gene lookup returns CDR1 WSHSY and CDR2 SAAADI. V shed 3 bases and J shed 0 bases, with 15 bases lying between them. CDR3 size: 17 residues. CDR3 in amino acids: CASSDQGSYISGNTIYF. CDR3 in DNA: TGCGCCAGCAGTGACCAGGGGTCCTACATCTCTGGAAACACCATATATTTT.

The chain couples TRBV7-2 to TRBJ2-3, with D possibly being TRBD2 (5 bases). Germline CDR1 SGHTA, CDR2 FQGNSA. The CDR3 extends over 15 amino acids. V dropped 4 bases and J dropped 4 bases, with 15 bases sitting between them. CDR3 sequence (DNA): TGTGCCAGCAGCTCAACCCCGGGATCCGCAGATACGCAGTATTTT. This encodes CASSSTPGSADTQYF.

The chain recombines TRBV12-3 or TRBV12-4 with TRBJ1-3, with D unresolved. V was trimmed by 8 bases and J by 5 bases, leaving 13 bases between them. The CDR3 is 13 residues long. The DNA of the CDR3 is TGTGCCAGCGCGATGAGGGCCCGAAACACCATATATTTT. It codes for CASAMRARNTIYF.

The chain combines TRBV10-3 with TRBJ1-5; D may be TRBD1 (5 bases). CDR3 size: 12 residues. Trimming pared 10 bases from V and 3 bases from J, leaving 10 bases between. Per germline, CDR1 ENHRY and CDR2 SYGVKD. CDR3 nucleotide sequence: TGTGCCACCGGGGGGGTCAATCAGCCCCAGCATTTT. Protein product: CATGGVNQPQHF.